This TCR beta chain was identified during a study of cytomegalovirus exposure and HLA in healthy donors (TCRdb year 2017). Background for the entire study: An earlier analysis of some 600 of the donors reported about 260 Gb of sequence data and 95 million to 140 million unique TCR beta sequences obtained from roughly 180 million T cells. Alongside the repertoire data, information on donor age, sex, ethnicity and CMV serostatus was compiled. In the later analysis, no new phenotypic data were used to find candidate immune exposures; instead, reliance was placed on TCR beta sequences and their occurrence across donors. Across around 400 genotyped donors of the cohort, an average of roughly 250,000 unique TCR beta nucleotide sequences per donor were sequenced, and 15% to 20% of those sequences were non-productive. Every repertoire in the discovery cohort had been generated on one and the same sequencing platform. Of the 300 to 500 genotyped donors, 65% to 90% were placed in the genetic ancestry cluster associated with self-reported Caucasian donors. The T cell repertoires of around 730 subjects were profiled by immunosequencing and related to cytomegalovirus serostatus. Roughly 300 gigabases of sequencing data and approximately 92 million unique TCR sequences made up an early release that covered about 640 HLA-typed donors. To decide whether each TCR beta V gene segment behaved as functional or pseudogenic, an earlier analysis of nearly 600 of the donors relied on high-throughput TCR beta sequencing. A later analysis re-analyzed previously published TCR beta repertoires from 500 to 700 donors and added high-resolution HLA genotyping to study TCR occurrence patterns. A separate validation cohort of over 95 different subjects was used in addition to the 666-subject first cohort. Roughly 5 DR-DQ haplotypes were treated as single units for association and clustering because of strong linkage in the cohort. Class I and class II HLA loci were covered by the typing at four-digit resolution. Typing coverage varied by locus: roughly 629-630 donors for A, B, C, DRB1 and DQB1; more than 500 for DQA1; about 570 for DPA1; around 490 for DPB1. The study was designed to test whether signatures of past pathogen exposure could be identified by cataloging public T cell receptors. To predict cytomegalovirus infection status, the study brought together high-throughput TCR immunosequencing, statistical association of individual TCRs with disease status, and machine learning. In a later genetic analysis, genome-wide SNP genotypes for about three fifths of the 666 donors were used, and that subset was treated as a discovery cohort. Study-level results and caveats: While some public TCRs were present in many individuals, most TCR sequences turned up only very rarely across donors. In a later analysis, HLA-associated TCR beta chains were found to be more clonally expanded and to have lower generation probabilities than equally common non-associated chains. When HLA alleles, especially DR and DQ, strongly co-occurred, attributing TCR associations to individual alleles was difficult. A later analysis reported that several top co-occurrence clusters appeared linked to parvovirus B19, influenza, CMV and Epstein-Barr virus. Presence/absence analyses assumed roughly uniform sequencing depth across donors, an assumption that may not hold. A group of highly shared sequence variants was considered likely to be a technical artifact of the sequencing pipeline. CMV serostatus was the only immune exposure information available for the cohort. A later genetic analysis reported fewer N-insertions in productive TCRs among donors in an Asian-associated ancestry cluster than the roughly 700-donor mean. A further reported finding was that TCR beta sequences accurately predicted the HLA-A and HLA-B alleles for most subjects in the first cohort. In both the original and validation cohorts, the classifier was reported to diagnose cytomegalovirus status with high specificity and sensitivity. The study listed 150 to 200 TCR beta chains as associated with cytomegalovirus. Linkage disequilibrium might explain the correlated functional status among segregating V segments, but an unknown experimental factor could not be excluded. Specific HLA alleles were associated with 15,000 to 20,000 TCR beta sequences at a false discovery rate of 0.05 in a later analysis. In an earlier analysis of 450 to 750 of the donors, most TCR beta V segments appeared in productive rearrangements about 87% or about 30% of the time, broadly matching IMGT annotations. The 87-base-pair reads could not distinguish some IMGT-functional V segments, including TRBV6-2 and TRBV6-3, so those segments were excluded. Because some donors lacked HLA typing at each locus, the association tests relied only on the typed subset. In a later analysis, most CMV-associated TCR beta chains were found to appear HLA-restricted, with HLA associations seemingly driven largely by CMV exposure. According to a later analysis, TCR association rates differed among HLA loci, with DRB1 alleles showing the most associated TCRs and HLA-C alleles showing the fewest. An association between a missense DCLRE1C variant and V-gene and J-gene trimming of TCR beta chains was found in a later genetic analysis and replicated in an independent cohort. Only TCR beta chains were sequenced in this cohort, and the absence of alpha or paired-chain data limited detectable features. It was suggested by the authors that the approach could potentially be generalized to other disease states and immunological phenotypes. Because counts were too low, about 15 rarely observed V segments, including chromosome 9 orphons, were left out of the earlier analysis of approximately 500 of the donors. In vitro tests confirmed that a few of the cytomegalovirus-associated TCR beta chains recognize cytomegalovirus antigens.

The library was obtained by the immunoSEQ multiplex PCR assay. A mixture of 60 forward primers for TCR Vbeta segments and 13 reverse primers for TCR Jbeta segments was used in the multiplex PCR. The CDR3 region of rearranged TCR beta genes was amplified from genomic DNA with a multiplex PCR assay. Amplified TCR beta libraries were sequenced as 87-base-pair reads on the Illumina HiSeq System. As for the original processing: Across the 666 repertoires, a later analysis counted approximately 75 million unique TCR beta chains, around 11 million of which were shared by at least two donors. A nearest-neighbor algorithm error-corrected the raw reads and collapsed the reads into unique sequences, merging closely related sequences to remove PCR and sequencing errors. To assign V, D and J gene segments, CDR3 sequences were aligned to IMGT reference sequences. Each retained sequence needed at least a six-nucleotide match to both a V gene segment and a J gene segment. A rearrangement was called productive if the CDR3 had no stop codons and remained in frame with V and J, and every other rearrangement was called non-productive. CDR3 was defined according to IMGT convention as the region running from the second conserved V-encoded cysteine to the conserved J-encoded phenylalanine. The earlier analysis of fewer than 750 of the donors excluded sequences that lacked an unambiguous match to a single V gene segment. An earlier analysis of fewer than 750 of the donors called V segments functional above 56.7% productive rearrangements and segregating when the between-donor standard deviation exceeded 5%. To diagnose cytomegalovirus status from the catalog of TCR beta chain sequences, a statistical classification framework was built. In a later analysis, V and J genes were assigned by comparing TCR nucleotide sequences against IMGT/GENE-DB human TR gene sequences. Using the TCRdist pipeline, a later analysis assigned CDR3 sequences along with most-parsimonious VDJ recombination scenarios. In a later analysis, every TCR beta chain was defined by the combination of its CDR3 amino acid sequence and its V-gene family, and reads without a unique V-gene family were dropped. As a way to deal with suspected cross-contamination and a sequencing artifact, a later analysis dropped roughly 600 nucleotide sequences that were highly shared and had low generation probability. In a later analysis, a clonal expansion index was calculated for each public chain from normalized within-repertoire ranks of inferred template counts. Generation probabilities in a later analysis came from a VDJ recombination model fitted to out-of-frame rearrangements, and those results were checked against IGoR. A later analysis scored TCR-TCR, TCR-HLA and TCR-CMV co-occurrence with hypergeometric tests, applying a repertoire-size bias correction to TCR pairs. In a later analysis, false discovery rates were estimated by permuting HLA or CMV assignments 20 times. In a later analysis, co-occurring TCRs were grouped with DBSCAN, and TCRdist sequence similarity was added when clustering was performed within HLA-allele-positive subsets. For co-occurrence clustering, repertoires with fewer than 30,000 or more than 120,000 public chains were excluded, along with roughly 5 repertoires with anomalous nucleotide sharing. TCRdb retrieved this table from immuneACCESS and kept in-frame rearrangements only. Not all clones are present; in checked studies, unresolved V genes account for under half, and no reason is known for the remainder. V and J calls and clone size are copied from that table; D and trimming were computed from the DNA. The sample table holds about 170,000 clones, of which roughly 88% were seen once. Of the sample, approximately 1.2% is held by the ten largest clones.

In total, 500 to 700 healthy bone marrow donors made up the cohort. At the time of sampling, every cohort member was nominally healthy, though immune exposures that went unrecorded were likely present. The donor tested CMV seronegative and was one of the 352 seronegative cohort members. Each donor provided a peripheral blood sample, and peripheral blood mononuclear cells were used for TCR beta sequencing. Genomic DNA extraction from the blood cell samples was performed with the Qiagen DNeasy Blood Extraction Kit. Note on this clone: The antigen this receptor binds is unknown. It has no much larger one-base neighbor in the sample; base qualities were not kept.

The junction shows trimming of 9 bases on V and 0 bases on J, plus 11 bases between the germline ends. CDR1 and CDR2, per the germline V gene, are SGHVS and FNYEAQ. The CDR3 runs 13 amino acids, cysteine and phenylalanine included. Solely the CDR3 DNA is kept, with 39 bases framed from the first base. The sample consisted of PBMCs. This clonotype originated in a boy aged 2 to 10 in good health and CMV-seronegative. This chain is built from TRBV7-6 and TRBJ1-1; the D gene assignment is ambiguous. The nucleotide sequence is given as TGTGCCAGTGCCTGGAGGATGAACACTGAAGCTTTCTTT. The resulting protein is CASAWRMNTEAFF.